The T cell receptor beta chain under discussion was sequenced for a study of response to subunit inactivated influenza vaccine (dated by TCRdb to between 2018 and 2020). Describing the broader study: Deep quantitative T cell receptor repertoire profiling was used in the study to track responses to a trivalent subunit inactivated influenza vaccine. The paper's findings and limits, for the study overall: The authors proposed that each seasonal influenza vaccination may bring in only a limited number of new T cells.

This clonotype was observed a handful of times. This clone's antigen is unknown. Base-call qualities are not available, and no considerably larger clone is one nucleotide away. The library was generated by RT-PCR. The instrument was an Illumina HiSeq 2500. TCRdb passed the public sequencing reads through fastp at Q25 and MiXCR, retaining productive beta sequences. Identical CDR3 protein sequences are pooled into one entry, listed with their most common genes and DNA. Recorded for this sample are hundreds of thousands of distinct CDR3 sequences; approximately 15% of them occurred a single time. The ten largest account for around a tenth of the sample. The CDR3, cysteine through phenylalanine, is 16 amino acids long. The sequence is cut down to CDR3 DNA, 48 bases in frame from base 1. Germline trimming: 3 bases from V, 6 bases from J; junction bases outside gene matches: 9. Reading the germline V gene (reference sequence) gives CDR1 LGHDT and CDR2 YNNKEL.

Rearrangement joined TRBV3-1 to TRBJ2-2, with 8 bases matching TRBD1. The TCR comes from a man in his fifties who received an inactivated influenza vaccine. Donor details come from another sample of the same person, matched by shared clones. Source: PBMCs from blood, taken approximately 12 days after vaccination. The sequenced DNA: TGTGCCAGCAGCCACGACAGGGGCACTATCCCCGGGGAGCTGTTTTTT. Translated, it reads CASSHDRGTIPGELFF.